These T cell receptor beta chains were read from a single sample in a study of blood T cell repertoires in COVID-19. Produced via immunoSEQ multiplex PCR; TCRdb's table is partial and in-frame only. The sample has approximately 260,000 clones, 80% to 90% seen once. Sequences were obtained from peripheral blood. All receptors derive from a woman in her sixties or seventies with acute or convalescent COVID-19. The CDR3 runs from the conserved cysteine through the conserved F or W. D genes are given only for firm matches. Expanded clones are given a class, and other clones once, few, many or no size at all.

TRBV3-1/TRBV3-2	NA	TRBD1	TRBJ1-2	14	CASSLRDRVRGYTF	TGTGCCAGCAGCCTCCGGGACAGGGTCCGTGGCTACACCTTC
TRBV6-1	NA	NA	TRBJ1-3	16	CASSAYPHRAGNTIYF	TGTGCCAGCAGTGCTTACCCACACAGGGCTGGAAACACCATATATTTT
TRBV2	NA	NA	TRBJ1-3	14	CASSVRGSGNTIYF	TGTGCCAGCAGTGTACGGGGCTCTGGAAACACCATATATTTT
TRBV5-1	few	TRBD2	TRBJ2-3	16	CASSPGSGGDTDTQYF	TGCGCCAGCAGCCCTGGGAGCGGGGGGGATACAGATACGCAGTATTTT
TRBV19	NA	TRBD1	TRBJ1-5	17	CASSTTGGRYSNQPQHF	TGTGCCAGTAGTACCACAGGGGGCCGGTATAGCAATCAGCCCCAGCATTTT
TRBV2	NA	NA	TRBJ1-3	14	CASSGSLAGNTIYF	TGTGCCAGCAGTGGTAGTCTCGCTGGAAACACCATATATTTT
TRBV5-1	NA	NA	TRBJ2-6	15	CASSFGTSGANVLTF	TGCGCCAGCAGCTTCGGGACTTCTGGGGCCAACGTCCTGACTTTC
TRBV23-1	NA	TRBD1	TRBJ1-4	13	CASRTPTGEKLFF	TGCGCCAGCAGGACCCCGACAGGGGAAAAACTGTTTTTT
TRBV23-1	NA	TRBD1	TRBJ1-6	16	CASSQSPDREQSPLHF	TGCGCCAGCAGTCAATCCCCAGACAGGGAACAATCACCCCTCCACTTT
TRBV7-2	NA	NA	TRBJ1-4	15	CASSLAGAGVGKLFF	TGTGCCAGCAGCTTAGCGGGGGCAGGGGTTGGAAAACTGTTTTTT
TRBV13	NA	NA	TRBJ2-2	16	CASSLPLAGNTGELFF	TGTGCCAGCAGCTTACCCCTGGCAGGGAACACCGGGGAGCTGTTTTTT
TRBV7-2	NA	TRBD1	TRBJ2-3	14	CASSLDRGTDTQYF	TGTGCCAGCAGCTTAGACAGGGGAACAGATACGCAGTATTTT
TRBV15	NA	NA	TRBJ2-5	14	CATSRGRRGETQYF	TGTGCCACCAGCAGGGGACGGCGGGGAGAGACCCAGTACTTC
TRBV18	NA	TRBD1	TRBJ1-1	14	CASSQHRDSYEAFF	TGTGCCAGCTCACAACACCGGGACAGTTATGAAGCTTTCTTT
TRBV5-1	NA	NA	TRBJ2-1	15	CASTLTPSSYNEQFF	TGCGCCAGCACATTAACCCCGAGCTCCTACAATGAGCAGTTCTTC
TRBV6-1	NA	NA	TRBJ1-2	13	CASSDVGGFGYTF	TGTGCCAGCAGTGATGTAGGGGGTTTTGGCTACACCTTC
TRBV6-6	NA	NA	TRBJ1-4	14	CASSYDFLNEKLFF	TGTGCCAGCAGTTATGACTTTCTCAATGAAAAACTGTTTTTT
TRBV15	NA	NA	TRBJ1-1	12	CATSIRETEAFF	TGTGCCACCAGCATAAGAGAGACTGAAGCTTTCTTT
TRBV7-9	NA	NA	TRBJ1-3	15	CASSSYEGAGNTIYF	TGTGCCAGCAGCTCTTACGAGGGGGCTGGAAACACCATATATTTT
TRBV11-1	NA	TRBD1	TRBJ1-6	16	CASSLGTGTGNSPLHF	TGTGCCAGCAGCTTAGGGACCGGGACAGGGAATTCACCCCTCCACTTT
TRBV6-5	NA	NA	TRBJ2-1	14	CASNTGGLSDEQFF	TGTGCCAGCAATACCGGGGGGCTTTCAGATGAGCAGTTCTTC
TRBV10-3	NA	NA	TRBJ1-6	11	CAIGGGLPLHF	TGTGCCATCGGGGGGGGATTGCCCCTCCACTTT
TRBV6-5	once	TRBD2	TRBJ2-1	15	CASSPTSGGYNEQFF	TGTGCCAGCAGTCCAACTAGCGGGGGGTACAATGAGCAGTTCTTC
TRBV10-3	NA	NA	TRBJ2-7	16	CAISESTRQGAREQYF	TGTGCCATCAGTGAGTCGACTCGGCAGGGCGCGAGGGAGCAGTACTTC
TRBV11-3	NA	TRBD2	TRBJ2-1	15	CASSFGTSGGDEQFF	TGTGCCAGCAGCTTCGGGACTAGCGGGGGTGATGAGCAGTTCTTC
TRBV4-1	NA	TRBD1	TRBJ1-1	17	CASSSRPAGTGGTEAFF	TGCGCCAGCAGCTCCCGACCAGCCGGGACAGGGGGGACTGAAGCTTTCTTT
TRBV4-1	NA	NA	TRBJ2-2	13	CASSQDGGGELFF	TGCGCCAGCAGCCAAGACGGGGGCGGGGAGCTGTTTTTT
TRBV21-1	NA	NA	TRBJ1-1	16	CASSKEAGPMNTEAFF	TGTGCCAGCAGCAAAGAGGCAGGTCCCATGAACACTGAAGCTTTCTTT
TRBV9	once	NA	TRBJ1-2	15	CASSPYDRSGYGYTF	TGTGCCAGCAGCCCCTACGACAGGTCAGGCTATGGCTACACCTTC
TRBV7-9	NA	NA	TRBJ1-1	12	CASSPSGRGAFF	NA
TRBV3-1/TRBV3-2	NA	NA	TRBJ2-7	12	CASSQAAGEQYF	TGTGCCAGCAGCCAAGCAGCGGGTGAGCAGTACTTC
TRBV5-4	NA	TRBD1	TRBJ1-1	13	CASSLSWDREAFF	TGTGCCAGCAGCTTGTCTTGGGACAGGGAAGCTTTCTTT
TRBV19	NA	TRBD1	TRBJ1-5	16	CASSLAIQGNNQPQHF	TGTGCCAGTAGCCTTGCTATACAGGGGAACAATCAGCCCCAGCATTTT
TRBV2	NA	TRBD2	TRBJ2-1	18	CASSVSRLWASGGNEQFF	TGTGCCAGCAGCGTAAGCCGCTTATGGGCTAGCGGGGGGAATGAGCAGTTCTTC
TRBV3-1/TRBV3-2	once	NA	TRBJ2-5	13	CASNGGGPETQYF	TGTGCCAGCAATGGGGGGGGGCCGGAGACCCAGTACTTC
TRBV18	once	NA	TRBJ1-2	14	CASSPGQPNYGYTF	TGTGCCAGCTCACCTGGACAGCCTAACTATGGCTACACCTTC
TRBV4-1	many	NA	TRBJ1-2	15	CASSQMPGGGYGYTF	TGCGCCAGCAGCCAAATGCCCGGGGGGGGATATGGCTACACCTTC
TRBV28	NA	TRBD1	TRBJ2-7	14	CASSLPGQPYEQYF	TGTGCCAGCAGTCTGCCGGGACAGCCCTACGAGCAGTACTTC
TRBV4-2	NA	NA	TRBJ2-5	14	CASSQSQSQETQYF	TGTGCCAGCAGCCAATCTCAGTCACAAGAGACCCAGTACTTC
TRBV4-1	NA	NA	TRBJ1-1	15	CASRTTTGRNTEAFF	TGCGCCAGCAGGACTACCACAGGGAGGAACACTGAAGCTTTCTTT
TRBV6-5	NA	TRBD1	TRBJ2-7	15	CASMGATGGSYEQYF	TGTGCCAGCATGGGGGCGACAGGGGGCTCCTACGAGCAGTACTTC
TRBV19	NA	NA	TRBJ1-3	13	CASGTTSGNTIYF	TGTGCCAGCGGGACAACCTCTGGAAACACCATATATTTT
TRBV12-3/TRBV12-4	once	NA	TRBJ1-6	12	CASSFQGLPLHF	TGTGCCAGCAGTTTCCAGGGATTACCCCTCCACTTT
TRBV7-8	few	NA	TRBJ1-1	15	CASSLQGPINTEAFF	TGTGCCAGCAGCTTACAGGGCCCGATTAACACTGAAGCTTTCTTT
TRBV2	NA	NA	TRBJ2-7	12	CASSDTSYEQYF	TGTGCCAGCAGTGACACAAGTTACGAGCAGTACTTC
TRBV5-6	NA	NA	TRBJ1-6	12	CASSFGRAPLHF	TGTGCCAGCAGCTTTGGCCGGGCACCCCTCCACTTT
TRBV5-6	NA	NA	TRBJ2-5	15	CASSLGAPIQETQYF	TGTGCCAGCAGCTTGGGGGCTCCGATTCAAGAGACCCAGTACTTC
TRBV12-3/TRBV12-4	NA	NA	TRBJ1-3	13	CASRTDLGNTIYF	TGTGCCAGCAGGACAGACCTAGGAAACACCATATATTTT
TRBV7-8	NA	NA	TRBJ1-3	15	CASSLRAGSGNTIYF	TGTGCCAGCAGCTTAAGGGCGGGGTCTGGAAACACCATATATTTT
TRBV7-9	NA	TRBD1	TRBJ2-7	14	CASSQATGDYEQYF	TGTGCCAGCAGCCAAGCCACAGGGGATTACGAGCAGTACTTC
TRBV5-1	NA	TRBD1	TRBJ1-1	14	CASSRQGRNTEAFF	TGCGCCAGCAGCAGACAGGGGAGGAACACTGAAGCTTTCTTT
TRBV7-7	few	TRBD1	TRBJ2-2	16	CASSLGTGGNTGELFF	TGTGCCAGCAGCTTAGGGACAGGGGGGAACACCGGGGAGCTGTTTTTT
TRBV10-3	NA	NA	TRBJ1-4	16	CAISEVDSATNEKLFF	TGTGCCATCAGTGAGGTGGACAGTGCAACTAATGAAAAACTGTTTTTT